Below are 30 T cell receptor beta chains sequenced from a single sample in a study of cytomegalovirus exposure and HLA in healthy donors (TCRdb year 2017). Library prep was done by the immunoSEQ multiplex PCR assay. For the multiplex PCR, a mixture combining 60 forward primers for TCR Vbeta segments and 13 reverse primers for TCR Jbeta segments was used. TCRdb took over this immuneACCESS table, retaining in-frame rearrangements with V and J assigned. Such tables are incomplete; in checked studies, under half of the missing clones stem from an unresolved V gene, and the remainder is unexplained. The sample table contains more than 95,000 clones; only one count was recorded for about 80% of them. The top ten hold roughly 4% of the sample. Sequenced sample: PBMCs. The receptor source for this set is a man aged 35 to 55 in good health and CMV-seronegative.

The chain combines TRBV27 with TRBJ2-1; D remains unclear. In germline, CDR1 is MNHEY, CDR2 SMNVEV (reference sequence). Trimming took off 5 bases at V and 5 bases at J, with 13 bases between the two ends. The CDR3 covers 14 residues. This CDR3 is CASSPEVRDNEQFF. The CDR3 bases are TGTGCCAGCAGTCCAGAAGTCCGGGACAATGAGCAGTTCTTC.

This chain uses TRBV27 with TRBJ1-1; TRBD1 matches 9 bases. Germline V CDR1 and CDR2: MNHEY, SMNVEV (reference sequence). The CDR3 extends over 16 amino acids. The trim removed 8 bases at V and 4 bases at J, leaving 14 bases unmatched. As DNA, the CDR3 is TGTGCCAGCCAAGGGACAGGGAATAAGTGGGGCACTGAAGCTTTCTTT. Its translation is CASQGTGNKWGTEAFF.

This clone has more than one count but fewer than ten. The chain joins TRBV5-4 to TRBJ2-3; perhaps TRBD1 as D (5 bases). Germline CDR1 SGHNT, CDR2 YYREEE (reference sequence). V lost 4 bases to trimming and J lost 5 bases, with 14 bases between them. The CDR3 runs to 14 residues. The chain's CDR3 is CASSRQGSGDTQYF. DNA of the CDR3: TGTGCCAGCAGCCGCCAGGGTTCAGGAGATACGCAGTATTTT.

This clone has a handful of counts. The genes are TRBV7-6 and TRBJ2-2, with D uncertain. Germline CDR1 reads SGHVS; CDR2 reads FNYEAQ. The CDR3 contains 13 residues. Trimming left V 4 bases short and J 1 base short, with 4 bases between. CDR3 DNA sequence: TGTGCCAGCAGCTACAGGAACACCGGGGAGCTGTTTTTT. Encoded protein: CASSYRNTGELFF.

The chain joins TRBV21-1 to TRBJ1-1; the tabulated D call, TRBD1, remains unverified against the DNA. TRBV21-1 is described as a pseudogene. The CDR3 contains 9 residues. The CDR3 here is CASRTRAFF. CDR3 sequence (DNA): TGTGCCAGCAGGACACGAGCTTTCTTT.

Only a few counts were recorded for this clone. Other DNA variants within this sample encode the same CDR3. This rearrangement joins TRBV7-9 to TRBJ1-3; D unclear. This CDR3 has 12 residues. Trimming took 6 bases from V and 4 from J, leaving 7 bases between them. CDR1 and CDR2 (germline): SEHNR, FQNEAQ (reference sequence). CDR3 nucleotides: TGTGCCAGCAGTCAACAGGGAAACACCATATATTTT. Translating it yields CASSQQGNTIYF. Together with reference TRBV7-9 and TRBJ1-3, the CDR3 gives the full variable domain: DTGVSQNPRHKITKRGQNVTFRCDPISEHNRLYWYRQTLGQGPEFLTYFQNEAQLEKSRLLSDRFSAERPKGSFSTLEIQRTEQGDSAMYLCASSQQGNTIYFGEGSWLTVV.

This clone has only one observation. The J gene is TRBJ2-7, the V gene TRBV18; 7 bases line up with TRBD1. CDR3 size: 14 residues. Germline V CDR1 and CDR2: KGHSH, LQKENI. Unmatched junction bases numbered 2, after V lost 3 bases and J lost 0 bases. CDR3 loop: CASSPRDSSYEQYF. The CDR3 DNA reads TGTGCCAGCTCACCCCGGGACAGCTCCTACGAGCAGTACTTC.

The chain recombines TRBV10-3 with TRBJ2-6; 8 bases agree with TRBD1. This CDR3 region has 17 residues. CDR1 ENHRY and CDR2 SYGVKD come from the germline V gene. Trimming at V came to 6 bases and at J to 0 bases, leaving 7 bases not matched to a gene. CDR3 DNA sequence: TGTGCCATCAGACCGGGACAGGCGATCTCTGGGGCCAACGTCCTGACTTTC. It is translated as CAIRPGQAISGANVLTF.

The chain links TRBV5-6 to TRBJ2-3; 11 nucleotides line up with TRBD2. The CDR3 runs 15 residues. CDR1 is SGHDT, CDR2 YYEEEE, per germline. V gave up 0 bases and J gave up 7 bases; unmatched junction bases: 4. CDR3 nucleotide sequence: TGTGCCAGCAGCTTGGTTAGCGGGGGGGCAAATACGCAGTATTTT. It specifies CASSLVSGGANTQYF.

The V gene is TRBV5-1, the J gene TRBJ2-5, with 10 positions matching TRBD2. The DNA matches TRBJ2-7 better at its end, which makes the J call doubtful. Germline CDR1 is SGHRS and CDR2 is YFSETQ. The CDR3 has 15 residues. CDR3 region: CASRASGGPPYEQYF. CDR3 bases: TGCGCCAGCAGGGCTAGCGGGGGACCGCCCTACGAGCAGTACTTC.

The rearrangement uses TRBV19 and TRBJ1-2; D not certain. Trimming took 4 bases from V and 3 from J, leaving 21 bases between them. Germline V gene lookup returns CDR1 LNHDA and CDR2 SQIVND (reference sequence). CDR3 length: 17 amino acids. In DNA, the CDR3 is TGTGCCAGTAGTAGCCGGGGAGGGAGCCCGAAAGACTATGGCTACACCTTC. This sequence encodes CASSSRGGSPKDYGYTF.

The chain recombines TRBV19 with TRBJ2-2, with TRBD1 as a possible D gene (6 bases). This CDR3 has 13 amino acids. Trimming pared 3 bases from V and 8 bases from J, leaving 10 bases between. Germline CDR1 reads LNHDA; CDR2 reads SQIVND (reference sequence). CDR3 DNA sequence: TGTGCCAGTAGTATCCGACAGGTTGGGGAGCTGTTTTTT. Amino acids: CASSIRQVGELFF.

The V call is TRBV6-5, the J call TRBJ1-2; D is uncertain. The CDR3 has 12 residues. Trimming removed 8 bases at V and 4 bases at J, with 11 bases between. Germline CDR1 and CDR2: MNHEY and SVGAGI. CDR3 nucleotide sequence: TGTGCCAGCCGTGGCGGAGTCTATGGCTACACCTTC. Protein sequence: CASRGGVYGYTF.

The chain recombines TRBV30 with TRBJ2-7; D may be TRBD1 (6 bases). This CDR3 is built from 15 residues. Germline V gene sequence: CDR1 GTSNPN, CDR2 SVGIG (reference sequence). Trimming removed 2 bases at V and 1 base at J, with 15 bases between. The CDR3 bases are TGTGCCTGGAGTACCCGGGACACTACTTCCTACGAGCAGTACTTC. Amino acid sequence: CAWSTRDTTSYEQYF.

The chain is built from TRBV5-6 and TRBJ2-5; TRBD1 matches 8 bases. The CDR3 totals 14 residues. V lost 4 bases to trimming and J lost 4 bases; unmatched junction nucleotides: 6. In germline, CDR1 is SGHDT, CDR2 YYEEEE. The CDR3 is CASSLRGLGETQYF. CDR3 DNA: TGTGCCAGCAGCCTCAGGGGGCTCGGAGAGACCCAGTACTTC.

With respect to this clone: In the same sample, other DNA sequences code for this CDR3. V gene TRBV5-1 combines with J gene TRBJ1-1, with D uncertain. Trimming took off 0 bases at V and 1 base at J, with 4 bases between the two ends. Germline CDR1 SGHRS, CDR2 YFSETQ. The CDR3 extends over 13 amino acids. This CDR3 reads CASSLERNTEAFF. In nucleotides, the CDR3 is TGCGCCAGCAGCTTGGAGCGGAACACTGAAGCTTTCTTT.

This clone has more than one count but fewer than ten. The V and J genes are TRBV6-5 and TRBJ2-6; D unresolved. The CDR3 extends over 12 amino acids. V lost 8 bases, J lost 1 base, and 3 bases lay in between. CDR1 is MNHEY and CDR2 is SVGAGI in the germline V gene. The CDR3 here is CASQSGANVLTF. Here the CDR3 DNA reads TGTGCCAGCCAATCTGGGGCCAACGTCCTGACTTTC.

This clone was counted only a few times. This chain links TRBV6-1 with TRBJ1-2; 7 nucleotides line up with TRBD1. Germline assignment: CDR1 MNHNS and CDR2 SASEGT. CDR3 length equals 15 residues. V lost 2 bases and J lost 2; bases outside the gene matches: 5. CDR3 sequence (DNA): TGTGCCAGCAGTGAAAGTAGGGGGCGAAACTATGGCTACACCTTC. Protein product: CASSESRGRNYGYTF.

The V call is TRBV5-5, the J call TRBJ2-1; 12 nucleotides agree with TRBD2. This CDR3 is built from 15 residues. V lost 0 bases to trimming and J lost 12 bases; unmatched junction nucleotides: 7. Germline V lookup: CDR1 SGHKS, CDR2 YYEKEE (reference sequence). CDR3 DNA sequence: TGTGCCAGCAGCTTGGGGCTAGCGGGGGGGCCAGCGCAGTTCTTC. Translation gives CASSLGLAGGPAQFF.

V usage is TRBV18 and J usage is TRBJ1-2, with unresolved D. Germline V lookup: CDR1 KGHSH, CDR2 LQKENI. The CDR3 consists of 15 residues. Deletions cut 3 bases from V and 0 bases from J, with 11 bases between. The CDR3 region is CASSPQPNANYGYTF. In DNA form, the CDR3 reads TGTGCCAGCTCACCCCAACCTAATGCTAACTATGGCTACACCTTC.

The chain couples TRBV4-3 to TRBJ1-5, with D perhaps matching TRBD1 (6 bases). Germline V gives CDR1 LGHNA, CDR2 YSLEER. The CDR3 consists of 15 residues. The V end was cut by 3 bases, the J end by 5 bases, with 14 bases between. The CDR3 DNA sequence: TGCGCCAGCAGCCAGGGACGGACAGAAGATCAGCCCCAGCATTTT. Residues: CASSQGRTEDQPQHF.

The chain combines TRBV28 with TRBJ2-7; TRBD1 might be the D (5 bases). The CDR3 spans 11 residues. Germline-derived CDR1 and CDR2 are MDHEN and SYDVKM. The V end was cut by 8 bases, the J end by 0 bases, with 5 bases between. CDR3: CASDSSYEQYF. CDR3 coding DNA: TGTGCCAGCGACAGCTCCTACGAGCAGTACTTC.

In its sample, this clone was seen once. The chain links TRBV6-1 to TRBJ1-2, with D hard to call. There are 14 residues in the CDR3. V lost 6 bases and J lost 0, with 11 bases in between. From germline, CDR1 is MNHNS and CDR2 SASEGT. The CDR3 DNA reads TGTGCCAGCAGCGCAGGAACCTCTAACTATGGCTACACCTTC. This gives the protein CASSAGTSNYGYTF.

V is TRBV27 and J is TRBJ1-2; tentatively, D is TRBD1 (6 bases). The germline V gene has CDR1 MNHEY and CDR2 SMNVEV (reference sequence). The V gene lost 7 bases and the J gene lost 6 bases, with 15 bases spanning the gap. This CDR3 comprises 13 residues. CDR3 DNA: TGTGCCAGCAAACAGGGTAGAGGGGATGGCTACACCTTC. It specifies CASKQGRGDGYTF.

The V call is TRBV5-5, the J call TRBJ1-1, with 8 nucleotides matching TRBD1. Per the germline V gene, CDR1 is SGHKS and CDR2 is YYEKEE (reference sequence). With 3 bases clipped from V and 5 bases from J, the junction kept 6 bases outside the gene matches. The CDR3 consists of 14 residues. In DNA form, the CDR3 reads TGTGCCAGCAGCTGGGCCACAGGGGGTACTGAAGCTTTCTTT. Protein: CASSWATGGTEAFF.

This sequence joins TRBV27 and TRBJ1-1; possibly TRBD1 for D (5 bases). The V and J ends lost 1 base and 6 bases respectively, with 12 bases between them. The CDR3 contains 14 residues. CDR1 MNHEY and CDR2 SMNVEV come from the germline V gene (reference sequence). CDR3 region: CASSLWDRGPEAFF. The CDR3 bases are TGTGCCAGCAGTTTATGGGATAGGGGCCCTGAAGCTTTCTTT.

This clone appeared once. The chain is built from TRBV4-3 and TRBJ2-2, with TRBD2 as a possible D gene (5 bases). The CDR3 has 15 amino acids. The germline V and J ends were trimmed by 3 bases and 1 base, with 9 bases remaining between them. Per the germline V gene, CDR1 is LGHNA and CDR2 is YSLEER. DNA for the CDR3: TGCGCCAGCAGCCATCGGGGATTGAACACCGGGGAGCTGTTTTTT. Protein: CASSHRGLNTGELFF.

This clone was detected only once. DNA for the CDR3: TGTGCCAGCAGCTTGGCCGGGACAGATATAACCTACGAGCAGTACTTC. Translated: CASSLAGTDITYEQYF. V gene TRBV5-4 combines with J gene TRBJ2-5; 7 nucleotides align to TRBD1. The DNA end favors TRBJ2-7, so the J call may be wrong. Per germline, CDR1 SGHNT and CDR2 YYREEE (reference sequence). The CDR3 is made up of 16 amino acids.

This clone appeared a single time. The genes are TRBV27 and TRBJ2-6; D gene uncertain. Trimming took off 5 bases at V and 0 bases at J, with 5 bases between the two ends. Germline V gene data show CDR1 as MNHEY and CDR2 as SMNVEV (reference sequence). This CDR3 has 14 amino acids. In nucleotides, the CDR3 is TGTGCCAGCAGTATGAGCTCTGGGGCCAACGTCCTGACTTTC. Translation: CASSMSSGANVLTF.

The chain is built from TRBV10-3 and TRBJ1-5; D gene uncertain. V lost 4 bases and J lost 7, with 11 bases in between. Germline CDR1 ENHRY, CDR2 SYGVKD. The CDR3 extends over 13 amino acids. The CDR3, as DNA: TGTGCCATCAGTGGTGGGCCTCGACAGCCCCAGCATTTT. Its protein is CAISGGPRQPQHF.